This TCR beta chain was recorded in a study of T cell responses to AZD1222 COVID-19 vaccine. Regarding the study as a whole: The study found Spike-specific TCR breadth and depth rose after two AZD1222 doses.

This table comes from immunoSEQ multiplex PCR, and its TCRdb copy is limited to in-frame clones, with some not included. In the table there are about 94,000 clones, 88% of which are singletons. Germline values: CDR1 GTSNPN, CDR2 SVGIG (reference sequence). Trimming stripped 0 bases from V and 3 bases from J, with 6 bases between. The CDR3 is made up of 12 amino acids. This clone has a handful of counts. No antigen is known for it. The material was peripheral blood, obtained on day 0 of AZD1222 vaccination. The rearrangement links TRBV30 to TRBJ2-7, with D unresolved. The clonotype comes from an adult in good health. The CDR3: CAWSVADYEQYF. CDR3 coding DNA: TGTGCCTGGAGTGTAGCCGACTACGAGCAGTACTTC.